This entry lists 2 T cell receptor beta chains sequenced from one sample in a study of Ad26.COV2.S vaccination and SARS-CoV-2 variants. Treatment reported: 15 to 20 received Ad26.COV2.S at low or high dose, single or two shots; about five received placebo; per-sample allocation not given. Sample collection was performed on day 63 after the first vaccine or placebo injection. The method was immunoSEQ multiplex PCR; TCRdb's version includes in-frame clones alone and lacks a portion of them. The sample has over 250,000 clones; about 89% are singletons. The starting material was peripheral blood, obtained in a trial of Ad26.COV2.S vaccine versus placebo. These receptor sequences come from a person between 18 and 60 years old who received the Ad26.COV2.S COVID-19 vaccine or a placebo.

The rearrangement links TRBV6-5 to TRBJ2-4; 9 bases map to TRBD1. From germline, CDR1 is MNHEY and CDR2 SVGAGI. The trim removed 6 bases at V and 0 bases at J, leaving 3 bases unmatched. CDR3 size: 15 residues. The DNA of the CDR3 is TGTGCCAGCAGAGGACAGGGGCTAGCCAAAAACATTCAGTACTTC. Translated: CASRGQGLAKNIQYF.

The chain is built from TRBV27 and TRBJ2-3; 9 bases are a match to TRBD2. The CDR3 covers 17 residues. The ends lost 5 bases at V and 5 bases at J; junction bases unmatched: 14. The germline V gene has CDR1 MNHEY and CDR2 SMNVEV (reference sequence). The CDR3 reads CASSPGVGAGGRDTQYF. In DNA, the CDR3 is TGTGCCAGCAGTCCCGGGGTAGGGGCGGGGGGGCGAGATACGCAGTATTTT.